This T cell receptor beta chain was documented in a study of cytomegalovirus exposure and HLA in healthy donors. Study-wide points: The authors considered a cluster of highly shared sequence variants likely to be a sequencing artifact. Later analysis suggested most CMV-associated TCR beta chains were HLA-restricted.

With 60 Vbeta and 13 Jbeta primers, the PCR was carried out. The method was immunoSEQ multiplex PCR; TCRdb's version includes in-frame clones alone and lacks a portion of them. The repertoire has about 130,000 clones, around 9% of them found once; the top ten carry under 5.5%. The length of the CDR3 is 16 residues. Per the germline V gene, CDR1 is SGHAT and CDR2 is FQDESV (reference sequence). Trimming cost V 1 base and J 3 bases; bases outside gene matches: 6. In regard to this clone: The antigen remains undetermined.

Material: PBMCs. The TCR originated in a man in his forties in good health and CMV-seronegative. J is TRBJ2-7 and V is TRBV11-1; 10 nucleotides line up with TRBD2. The CDR3: CASSLVSGRGRYEQYF. The DNA for the CDR3 is TGTGCCAGCAGCTTAGTAAGCGGGAGGGGCCGCTACGAGCAGTACTTC.